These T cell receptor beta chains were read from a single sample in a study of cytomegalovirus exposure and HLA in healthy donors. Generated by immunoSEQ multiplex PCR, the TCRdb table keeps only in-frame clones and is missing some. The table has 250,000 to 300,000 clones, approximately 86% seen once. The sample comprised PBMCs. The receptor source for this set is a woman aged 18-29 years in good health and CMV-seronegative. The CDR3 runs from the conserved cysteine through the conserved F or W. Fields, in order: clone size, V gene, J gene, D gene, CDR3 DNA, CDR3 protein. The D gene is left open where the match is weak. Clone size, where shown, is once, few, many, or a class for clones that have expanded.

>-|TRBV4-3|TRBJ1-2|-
TGCGCCAGCAGCCAAGAACCACAAGAGGCCTATGGCTACACCTTC
CASSQEPQEAYGYTF
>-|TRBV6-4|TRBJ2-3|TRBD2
TGTGCCAGTAGGACTAGCGCAAGCACAGATACGCAGTATTTT
CASRTSASTDTQYF
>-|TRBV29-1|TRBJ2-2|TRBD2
TGCAGCGTTGAAGCTGCTAGCGGGAGCGTCACCGGGGAGCTGTTTTTT
CSVEAASGSVTGELFF
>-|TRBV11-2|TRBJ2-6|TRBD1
TGTGCCAGTCCCAAGGGGACAGGTTATTCTGGGGCCAACGTCCTGACTTTC
CASPKGTGYSGANVLTF
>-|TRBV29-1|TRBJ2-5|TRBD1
TGCAGCGTTAGGACAGGGCTTGGCGAGACCCAGTACTTC
CSVRTGLGETQYF
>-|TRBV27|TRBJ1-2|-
TGTGCCAGCACCTCAGCGGGGGGCCGGAGCTATGGCTACACCTTC
CASTSAGGRSYGYTF
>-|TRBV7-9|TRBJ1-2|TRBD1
TGTGCCAGCAGCTTAGGCAGCAGGGGGCAAGGTGGCTACACCTTC
CASSLGSRGQGGYTF
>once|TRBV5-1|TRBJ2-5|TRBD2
TGCGCCAGCAGCCCTTGGGGAGCGGGAGGCGAGACCCAGTACTTC
CASSPWGAGGETQYF
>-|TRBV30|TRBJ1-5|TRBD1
TGTGCCTGGGAGACAGGGGGCGGTCAGCCCCAGCATTTT
CAWETGGGQPQHF
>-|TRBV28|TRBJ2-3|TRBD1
TGTGCCAGCTCCGTCAGGGACAGTTACACAGATACGCAGTATTTT
CASSVRDSYTDTQYF
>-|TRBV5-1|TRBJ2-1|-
TGCGCCAGCAGCTTCTCGAAAGACAGACCTGAGCAGTTCTTC
CASSFSKDRPEQFF
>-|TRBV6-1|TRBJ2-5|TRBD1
TGTGCCAGCAGTTCCGGACAGGGGCGAGAGACCCAGTACTTC
CASSSGQGRETQYF
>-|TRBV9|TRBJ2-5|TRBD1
TGTGCCAGCAGCGACCCCGGCGAGGGGGCTTTGGAGACCCAGTACTTC
CASSDPGEGALETQYF
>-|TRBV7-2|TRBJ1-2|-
TGTGCCAGCAGCCCCGAGTTAGGTGGGGGGACTAACTATGGCTACACCTTC
CASSPELGGGTNYGYTF
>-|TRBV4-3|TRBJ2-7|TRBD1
TGCGCCAGCAGCCAAGATCAGACGGACAGGGTGAGATCCTACGAGCAGTACTTC
CASSQDQTDRVRSYEQYF
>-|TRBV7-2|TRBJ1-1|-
TGTGCCAGCACCCCTCTCAGGGGCACTGAAGCTTTCTTT
CASTPLRGTEAFF
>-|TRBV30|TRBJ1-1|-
TGTGCCGGACGTAAGGGGCCTGGCACTGAAGCTTTCTTT
CAGRKGPGTEAFF
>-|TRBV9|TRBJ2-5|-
TGTGCCAGCAGCAGACGGGACACCCAAGAGACCCAGTACTTC
CASSRRDTQETQYF
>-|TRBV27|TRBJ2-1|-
TGTGCCAGCAGTTTATCGATCAGCTACAATGAGCAGTTCTTC
CASSLSISYNEQFF
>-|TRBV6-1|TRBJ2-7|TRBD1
TGTGCCAGCAGTGTTGGACAGGCGGACACCTACGAGCAGTACTTC
CASSVGQADTYEQYF
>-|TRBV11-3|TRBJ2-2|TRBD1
TGTGCCAGCAGCGAACGGACAGGGGGAGCCGGGGAGCTGTTTTTT
CASSERTGGAGELFF
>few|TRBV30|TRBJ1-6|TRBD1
TGTGCCTGGAGTGGACAGGGACGGTCACCCCTCCACTTT
CAWSGQGRSPLHF
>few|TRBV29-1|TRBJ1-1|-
TGCAGCGCAAGAGGGAGGCGCACTGAAGCTTTCTTT
CSARGRRTEAFF